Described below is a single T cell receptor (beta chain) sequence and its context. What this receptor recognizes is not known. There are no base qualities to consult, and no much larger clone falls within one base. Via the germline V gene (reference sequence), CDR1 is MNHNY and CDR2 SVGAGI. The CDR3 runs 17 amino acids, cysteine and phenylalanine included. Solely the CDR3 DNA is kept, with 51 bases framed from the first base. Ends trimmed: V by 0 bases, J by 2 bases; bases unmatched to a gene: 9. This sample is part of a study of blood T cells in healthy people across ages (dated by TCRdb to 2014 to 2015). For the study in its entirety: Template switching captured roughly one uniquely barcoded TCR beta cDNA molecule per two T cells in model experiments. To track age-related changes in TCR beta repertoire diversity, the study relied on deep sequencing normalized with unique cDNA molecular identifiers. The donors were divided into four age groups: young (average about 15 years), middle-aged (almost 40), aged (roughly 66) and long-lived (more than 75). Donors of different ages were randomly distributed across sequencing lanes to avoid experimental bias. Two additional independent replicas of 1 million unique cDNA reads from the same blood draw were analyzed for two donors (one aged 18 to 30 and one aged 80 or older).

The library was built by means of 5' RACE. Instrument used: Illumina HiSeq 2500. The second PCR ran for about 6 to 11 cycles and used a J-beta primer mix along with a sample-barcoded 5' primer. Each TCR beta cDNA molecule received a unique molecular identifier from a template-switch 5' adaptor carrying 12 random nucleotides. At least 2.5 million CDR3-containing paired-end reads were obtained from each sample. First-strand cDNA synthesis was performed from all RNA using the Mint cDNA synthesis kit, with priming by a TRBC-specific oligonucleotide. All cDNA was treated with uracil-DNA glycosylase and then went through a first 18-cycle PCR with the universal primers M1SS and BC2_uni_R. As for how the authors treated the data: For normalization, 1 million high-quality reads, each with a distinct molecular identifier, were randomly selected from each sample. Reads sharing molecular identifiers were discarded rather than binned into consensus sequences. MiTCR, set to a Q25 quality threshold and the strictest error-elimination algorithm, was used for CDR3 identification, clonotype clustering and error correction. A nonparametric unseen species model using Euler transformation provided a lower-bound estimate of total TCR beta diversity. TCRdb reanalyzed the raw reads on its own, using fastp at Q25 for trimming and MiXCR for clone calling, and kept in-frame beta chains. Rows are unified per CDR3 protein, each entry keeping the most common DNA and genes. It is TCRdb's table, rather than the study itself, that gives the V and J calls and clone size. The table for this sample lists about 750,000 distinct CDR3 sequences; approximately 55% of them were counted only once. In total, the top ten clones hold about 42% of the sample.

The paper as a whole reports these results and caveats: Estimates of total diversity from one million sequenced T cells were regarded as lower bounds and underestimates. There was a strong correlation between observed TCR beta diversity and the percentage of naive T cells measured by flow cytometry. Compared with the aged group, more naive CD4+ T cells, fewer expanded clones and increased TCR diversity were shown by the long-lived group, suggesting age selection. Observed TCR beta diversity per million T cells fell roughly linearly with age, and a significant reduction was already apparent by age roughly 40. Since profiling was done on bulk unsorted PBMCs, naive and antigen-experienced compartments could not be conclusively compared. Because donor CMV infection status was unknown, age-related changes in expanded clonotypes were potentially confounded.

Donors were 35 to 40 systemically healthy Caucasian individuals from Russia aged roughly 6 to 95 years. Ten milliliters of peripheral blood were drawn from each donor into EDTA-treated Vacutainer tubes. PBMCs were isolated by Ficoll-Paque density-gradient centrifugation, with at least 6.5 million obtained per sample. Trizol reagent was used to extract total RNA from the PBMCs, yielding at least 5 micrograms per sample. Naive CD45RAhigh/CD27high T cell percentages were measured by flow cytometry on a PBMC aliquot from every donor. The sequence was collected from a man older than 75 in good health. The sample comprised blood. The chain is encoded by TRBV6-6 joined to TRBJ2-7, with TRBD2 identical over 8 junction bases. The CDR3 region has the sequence CASSYSGASGPPYEQYF. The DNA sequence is TGTGCCAGCAGTTACTCGGGCGCTAGCGGGCCACCCTACGAGCAGTACTTC.